The present T cell receptor beta chain was sequenced within a study of blood T cell repertoires in COVID-19. About the study: Acute and convalescent COVID-19 samples came from the United States, Italy and Spain. PBMCs, B-cell-depleted T cells, or T cells provided the cDNA or gDNA that made up the material.

In Cohort 3, a recovered donor had either two negative PCRs, clearance, or symptom resolution. Germline loops: CDR1 SGHDT, CDR2 YYEEEE. The J segment lost 6 bases and the V segment lost 0 bases, leaving 3 bases of the junction unmatched. The CDR3 is made up of 14 amino acids. Clones were read by immunoSEQ multiplex PCR, and TCRdb kept only the in-frame ones, dropping some. This table holds fewer than 200,000 clones, around 73% found once. The receptor was derived from a woman aged 45-60 years who had recovered from COVID-19. The sequenced sample was PBMCs or T cells enriched from blood (not recorded which). The chain has TRBV5-6 and TRBJ2-1, with 7 positions matching TRBD2. The CDR3 DNA reads TGTGCCAGCAGCTTGGGACTAGCACGCAATGAGCAGTTCTTC. It codes for CASSLGLARNEQFF.